This T cell receptor beta chain was observed in a study of T cell responses to AZD1222 COVID-19 vaccine. Timing groups of about 4 and about 12 weeks for second doses were pooled. Trimming removed 4 bases at V and 1 base at J, with 14 bases between. This CDR3 is built from 15 residues. CDR1 and CDR2 from the germline V gene are SGHTS and YDEGEE. Clones were sequenced by immunoSEQ multiplex PCR, and TCRdb holds only the in-frame ones, with some missing. The table shows about 130,000 clones, with approximately 85% occurring only once. The clonotype comes from an adult who received the AZD1222 COVID-19 vaccine. The chain couples TRBV5-8 to TRBJ1-2; D perhaps matches TRBD1 (6 bases). The sequences come from peripheral blood, collected 28 days after the second AZD1222 dose. CDR3 in DNA: TGTGCCAGCAGCCCACTACGGACAGATAACTATGGCTACACCTTC. Its protein product is CASSPLRTDNYGYTF.